These 5 T cell receptor beta chains share one sample of origin, sequenced in a study of blood T cells in healthy people across ages (dated by TCRdb to 2014 to 2015). The library relied on 5' RACE. Instrument on record: Illumina HiSeq 2500. A second PCR of roughly 7 to 12 cycles was run with a J-beta primer mix and a sample-barcoded 5' primer. TCRdb reworked the public reads: Q25 trimming with fastp, MiXCR clone assembly, productive beta chains retained. Under each unique CDR3 protein, matching rows form one entry showing the most common genes and DNA. This sample is represented by 850,000 to 1,100,000 distinct CDR3 sequences; less than 45% of them were singletons. The ten largest clones capture around 13% of the sample. The sequenced sample consisted of blood. The receptors stem from a man between 18 and 35 years old in good health.

The chain joins TRBV12-3 or TRBV12-4 to TRBJ1-1; no definite D call. The V end lost 5 bases, the J end lost 1 base, and 20 bases lay between the germline ends. The CDR3 is 17 residues long. In nucleotides, the CDR3 is TGTGCCAGCAGTCCCAACACCGGGGTCTCAGCGAACACTGAAGCTTTCTTT. Translation: CASSPNTGVSANTEAFF.

The chain uses TRBV30 and TRBJ2-7; TRBD1 agrees at 9 bases. Germline lookup yields CDR1 GTSNPN and CDR2 SVGIG (reference sequence). Trimming removed 4 bases from V and 2 bases from J; junction bases left unmatched: 9. This CDR3 has 15 amino acids. CDR3 DNA sequence: TGTGCCTGGACGCCTCACAGGGGGCAGGCCTACGAGCAGTACTTC. This gives the protein CAWTPHRGQAYEQYF.

This rearrangement joins TRBV5-1 to TRBJ1-1; D remains ambiguous. This CDR3 spans 15 amino acids. Per germline, CDR1 SGHRS and CDR2 YFSETQ. V lost 4 bases and J lost 3, with 16 bases in between. CDR3 nucleotides: TGCGCCAGCAGCACTAGGACCGGGGTGGACACTGAAGCTTTCTTT. Translating it yields CASSTRTGVDTEAFF. Combining the CDR3 with reference TRBV5-1 and TRBJ1-1 gives the whole variable domain KAGVTQTPRYLIKTRGQQVTLSCSPISGHRSVSWYQQTPGQGLQFLFEYFSETQRNKGNFPGRFSGRQFSNSRSEMNVSTLELGDSALYLCASSTRTGVDTEAFFGQGTRLTVV.

The chain combines TRBV7-2 with TRBJ2-7; D not certain. The CDR3 is made up of 12 amino acids. Germline V gives CDR1 SGHTA, CDR2 FQGNSA. V shed 6 bases and J shed 7 bases, with 13 bases lying between them. CDR3 region: CASSNQVNEQYF. CDR3 coding DNA: TGTGCCAGCAGTAACCAAGTCAATGAGCAGTACTTC.

The sample holds many counts of this clonotype. V is TRBV7-2 and J is TRBJ2-3; no reliable D call. The CDR3 length is 14 residues. Trimming stripped 5 bases from V and 1 base from J, with 10 bases between. In germline, CDR1 is SGHTA, CDR2 FQGNSA. The CDR3 loop is CASSPSFRTDTQYF. Written as DNA, the CDR3 is TGTGCCAGCAGCCCCTCTTTCCGCACAGATACGCAGTATTTT.